These T cell receptor beta chains were read from a single sample in a study of CD8 T cells in ankylosing spondylitis. TCRdb analysed the 5' RACE reads with MiXCR anew, one entry per CDR3 protein. The sample lists about 39,000 distinct CDR3 sequences; 9% to 12% were seen once. The sequenced sample was blood, either unsorted or a sorted T cell fraction (not recorded which). The receptors shown here come from a male donor with ankylosing spondylitis or in good health (not recorded which). CDR3s include the opening cysteine and the closing phenylalanine or tryptophan. D genes are given only for firm matches. Clone sizes are given selectively: once, few, many, or a class where the clone is expanded.

many	TRBV12-3/TRBV12-4	TRBJ2-3	-	TGTGCCAGCAGTTTTCCCGGCACACTAGAGTATTTT	CASSFPGTLEYF
few	TRBV2	TRBJ1-6	-	TGTGCCAGCAGCCTTCATAATTCACCCCTCCACTTT	CASSLHNSPLHF
many	TRBV12-3/TRBV12-4	TRBJ2-7	-	TGTGCCAGCAGCCGACCTAAGTTGTCCTACGAGCAGTACTTC	CASSRPKLSYEQYF
many	TRBV11-2	TRBJ2-1	TRBD2	TGTGCCAGCAGCTTGGGGGGGTACTACAATGAGCAGTTCTTC	CASSLGGYYNEQFF
many	TRBV4-3	TRBJ2-1	TRBD2	TGCGCCAGCAGCCAAAAATCCGGGGGTAGCGGGAGGGCCCGGGACAATGAGCAGTTCTTC	CASSQKSGGSGRARDNEQFF
many	TRBV5-5	TRBJ2-7	-	TGTGCCAGCAGCCTTCTAATAAGTACCTACGAGCAGTACTTC	CASSLLISTYEQYF
many	TRBV9	TRBJ2-1	-	TGTGCCAGCAGCGTAGCCGGGACGACCGGCGATGAGCAGTTCTTC	CASSVAGTTGDEQFF
-	TRBV7-2	TRBJ2-7	-	TGTGCCAGCAGCCTCTTTCAGACCTCCTTCGAGCAGTACTTC	CASSLFQTSFEQYF
many	TRBV9	TRBJ2-2	-	TGTGCCAGCAGTTCCGGACACCCCCCCGGGGAGCTGTTTTTT	CASSSGHPPGELFF
many	TRBV5-1	TRBJ1-2	TRBD1	TGCGCCAGCAGCCCCGGGACAGGGTCCTATGGCTACACCTTC	CASSPGTGSYGYTF
medium-sized	TRBV10-3	TRBJ2-3	TRBD2	TGTGCCATCAGTGACGGGAGGCCAGATACGCAGTATTTT	CAISDGRPDTQYF
many	TRBV27	TRBJ1-5	TRBD1	TGTGCCAGCAGTCCCCGGACAGGGGGCCTGGGTCAGCCCCAGCATTTT	CASSPRTGGLGQPQHF
many	TRBV15	TRBJ2-5	TRBD1	TGTGCCACCAGCCCCTCCTGGGACAGGGTGAAGACCCAGTACTTC	CATSPSWDRVKTQYF
many	TRBV5-1	TRBJ1-1	-	TGCGCCAGCAGCTCCGAGGGAGGCAACACTGAAGCTTTCTTT	CASSSEGGNTEAFF
many	TRBV6-1	TRBJ2-2	-	TGTGCCAGCAGTCTCCATGAGGGAGGAGTCTCCGGGGAGCTGTTTTTT	CASSLHEGGVSGELFF
many	TRBV15	TRBJ2-1	-	TGTGCCACCACCCGGGAGAGTCCCCACAATGAGCAGTTCTTC	CATTRESPHNEQFF
few	TRBV6-1	TRBJ1-1	-	TGTGCCAGCAGTGAAAAGTCTTCTGTCGCGGCTTTCTTT	CASSEKSSVAAFF
-	TRBV6-1	TRBJ2-1	-	TGTGCCAGCAGTGAGTCCAGAAGCTACAATGAGCAGTTCTTC	CASSESRSYNEQFF
-	TRBV6-2/TRBV6-3	TRBJ2-1	-	TGTGCCCGGGGTGATGGGTCTTACAATGAGCAGTTCTTC	CARGDGSYNEQFF
many	TRBV12-3/TRBV12-4	TRBJ1-2	-	TGTGCCAGCAGGGGTTCTAACTATGGCTACACCTTC	CASRGSNYGYTF
-	TRBV20-1	TRBJ2-1	-	TGCAGTGCTTCCGGGACACCGTACAATGAGCAGTTCTTC	CSASGTPYNEQFF
-	TRBV12-3/TRBV12-4	TRBJ1-1	-	TGTGCCAGCAGTTTTCCCGACACCATGAACACTGAAGCTTTCTTT	CASSFPDTMNTEAFF
-	TRBV13	TRBJ2-7	-	TGTGCCAGCAGGGAGGGACATAACTCCTACGAGCAGTACTTC	CASREGHNSYEQYF
many	TRBV19	TRBJ2-2	-	TGTGCCAGTAGTATAGATTCAGGGAAGAACACCGGGGAGCTGTTTTTT	CASSIDSGKNTGELFF
many	TRBV5-5	TRBJ2-3	-	TGTGCCAGCAGCGAGCTCGGGGGGCGGACAGATACGCAGTATTTT	CASSELGGRTDTQYF
many	TRBV9	TRBJ2-1	TRBD2	TGTGCCAGCAGCGAAGGTCCGGGACTAGCGTTTGGGCAGTTCTTC	CASSEGPGLAFGQFF
many	TRBV11-3	TRBJ1-5	-	TGTGCCAGCAGCTTAGAGGTACAGGCAGGGAAGGGCAATCAGCCCCAGCATTTT	CASSLEVQAGKGNQPQHF
many	TRBV5-1	TRBJ2-5	-	TGCGCCAGCAGCTTGACGGACAGTCCCTCGGAGACCCAGTACTTC	CASSLTDSPSETQYF
-	TRBV7-2	TRBJ1-2	-	TGTGCCAGCAGCTTAGGAGGACGGGCTGGCTACACCTTC	CASSLGGRAGYTF
once	TRBV12-3/TRBV12-4	TRBJ2-7	-	TGTGCCAGCAGTTCAGTCTACGAGCAGTACTTC	CASSSVYEQYF
many	TRBV27	TRBJ2-7	-	TGTGCCAGCAGTTCGCGGGACAGAGGGGTCTACGAGCAGTACTTC	CASSSRDRGVYEQYF
-	TRBV6-5	TRBJ2-5	-	TGTGCCAGCAGTTACTCGAGGACTAGGGGGAAAGAGACCCAGTACTTC	CASSYSRTRGKETQYF
few	TRBV2	TRBJ1-1	-	TGTGCCAGCAGTGAAAGTGGGACTGAAGCTTTCTTT	CASSESGTEAFF
many	TRBV5-6	TRBJ2-7	-	TGTGCCAGCAGCTTGGGACAGCTATCCTACGAGCAGTACTTC	CASSLGQLSYEQYF
-	TRBV20-1	TRBJ2-3	-	TGCAGTGCTCCCCAAGAGGGGGATACGCAGTATTTT	CSAPQEGDTQYF
many	TRBV5-1	TRBJ1-2	-	TGCGCCAGCAGCTTCGGGGCAGGCGCCCCCGGGCTGGATGGCTACACCTTC	CASSFGAGAPGLDGYTF
-	TRBV19	TRBJ2-7	TRBD1	TGTGCCGTTTCACGAGGACAGGGGGAATTCGAGCAGTACTTC	CAVSRGQGEFEQYF
many	TRBV4-2	TRBJ2-1	-	TGTGCCAGCAGCCAAGATGCATCGGCAGAAAGGTATAGTGAGCAGTTCTTC	CASSQDASAERYSEQFF
many	TRBV11-2	TRBJ2-1	-	TGTGCCAGCAGCCCCGACTCAAGTACCTACAATGAGCAGTTCTTC	CASSPDSSTYNEQFF
few	TRBV7-2	TRBJ2-2	-	TGTGCCAGCAGCGAACGAGGGGGGGTCACCGGGGAGCTGTTTTTT	CASSERGGVTGELFF
-	TRBV7-3	TRBJ2-2	-	TGTGCCAGCAGCTTCGGGGGCTGGGACACCGGGGAGCTGTTTTTT	CASSFGGWDTGELFF
many	TRBV5-1	TRBJ1-2	-	TGCGCCAGCAGCTTCTTGGGCTACAGAGGCTACACCTTC	CASSFLGYRGYTF
-	TRBV18	TRBJ2-3	-	TGTGCCAGCTCACCACCGGATACGCAGTATTTT	CASSPPDTQYF
many	TRBV12-3/TRBV12-4	TRBJ2-1	TRBD2	TGTGCCAGCAGTTTTGCACCGGGACTAGCGGACCCTAAGCAGTTCTTC	CASSFAPGLADPKQFF
many	TRBV10-3	TRBJ2-1	TRBD2	TGTGCCATCAGTCCGACTAGCGTCAAGGATGAGCAGTTCTTC	CAISPTSVKDEQFF
few	TRBV2	TRBJ1-2	-	TGTGCCAGCTCGCCTTCACCAAACTATGGCTACACCTTC	CASSPSPNYGYTF
many	TRBV29-1	TRBJ2-4	TRBD1	TGCAGCGTTGAAGATCCGACAGGGAGAAACATTCAGTACTTC	CSVEDPTGRNIQYF